This T cell receptor (beta chain) emerged from a study of CD8 T cells in Susac syndrome (dated by TCRdb to the late 2010s). General notes on the study: Repertoire sequencing was used to test whether CD8+ T cell activation and differentiation in Susac syndrome was antigen driven. Overall results and qualifications from the work: The TCR sequencing and HLA analysis was acknowledged to have included a relatively small number of individuals.

On this clonotype: What antigen it recognizes has not been identified. Per-base quality was not reported, and no clone a single base away is much larger than it.

RNA was extracted using the RNeasy kit, and roughly 0.5 to 1 microgram was reverse transcribed with random hexamers. The immunoSEQ multiplex PCR assay, which covers 54 Vbeta and 13 Jbeta segments, was used to amplify TCR beta CDR3 regions. To correct PCR amplification bias, a synthetic template baseline was used for both primer optimization and computational correction. The source study handled its data this way. Only productive sequences were kept, with reads annotated to V, D and J genes according to IMGT and analyzed in immunoSEQ Analyzer. To calculate clonality, Shannon entropy was normalized by log2 of the number of productive unique sequences and then subtracted from one. For each patient and control, public and private clones were evaluated among the 100 most prevalent clones. Clones were defined as Susac-specific if absent from the healthy and MS cohorts, from some 1,000 published viral clones and from other ImmuneACCESS disease sequences. The raw public data were reprocessed by TCRdb itself: fastp quality trimming at Q25, MiXCR clonotype calling, in-frame beta chains only. Duplicate CDR3 protein sequences are folded into a single record with the most common DNA and genes. For this entry, the V and J calls and clone size follow TCRdb and not the study's own pipeline. The sample records roughly 180,000 distinct CDR3 sequences, about 95% of which are singletons. The ten most abundant clones make up over 0.08% of the sample.

Peripheral blood CD8+ and CD4+ T cells from healthy donors, Susac syndrome patients and multiple sclerosis patients were profiled by high-throughput TCR beta sequencing. The healthy donors served as controls matched for age and sex. Bulk CD8+ and CD4+ T cells were purified by magnetic negative isolation, whereas CD8+ TEMRA cells were enriched by FACS. Blood was drawn into EDTA tubes, processed within 24 hours, and PBMCs were isolated by density gradient centrifugation. PBMCs destined for TCR sequencing were cryopreserved in liquid nitrogen and later thawed in a 37 °C water bath. A purity of at least 90% was achieved for sorted or isolated CD4+, CD8+ and CD8+ TEMRA cells. The CDR3 holds 13 amino acids from the cysteine to the phenylalanine. Of all the DNA, just the CDR3 is kept, 39 bases in frame from base 1. The germline V end is reduced by 3 bases and the J end by 3 bases; junction bases left unmatched: 1. CDR1 GTSNPN and CDR2 SVGIG are derived from the germline V gene (reference sequence).

Sequencing input: CD4+ T cells from PBMCs. This clonotype originated in a human donor in good health. The chain is made from TRBV30 and TRBJ2-2; TRBD2 agrees with 7 junctional bases. The bases are TGTGCCTGGAGGGGGAGGGACACCGGGGAGCTGTTTTTT. The translation is CAWRGRDTGELFF.